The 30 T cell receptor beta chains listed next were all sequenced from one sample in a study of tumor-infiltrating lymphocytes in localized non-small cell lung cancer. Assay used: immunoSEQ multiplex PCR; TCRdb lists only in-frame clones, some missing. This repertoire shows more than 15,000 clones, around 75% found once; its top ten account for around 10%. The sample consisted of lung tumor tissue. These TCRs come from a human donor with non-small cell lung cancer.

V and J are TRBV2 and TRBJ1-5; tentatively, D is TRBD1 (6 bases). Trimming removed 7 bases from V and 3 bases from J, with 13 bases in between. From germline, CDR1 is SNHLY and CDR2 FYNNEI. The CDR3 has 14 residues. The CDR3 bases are TGTGCCAGCAACCTACAGGGAGACAATCAGCCCCAGCATTTT. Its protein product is CASNLQGDNQPQHF.

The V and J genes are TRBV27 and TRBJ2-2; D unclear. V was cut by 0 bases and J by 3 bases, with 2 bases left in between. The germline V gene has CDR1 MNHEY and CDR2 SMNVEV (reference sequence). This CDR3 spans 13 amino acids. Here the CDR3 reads CASSLSYTGELFF. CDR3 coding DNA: TGTGCCAGCAGTTTATCTTACACCGGGGAGCTGTTTTTT.

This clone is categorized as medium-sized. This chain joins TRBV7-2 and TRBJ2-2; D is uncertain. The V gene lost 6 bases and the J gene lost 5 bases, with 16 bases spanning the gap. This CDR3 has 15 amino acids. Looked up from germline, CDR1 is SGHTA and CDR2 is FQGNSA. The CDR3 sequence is CASSITGTETGELFF. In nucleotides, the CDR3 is TGTGCCAGCAGTATTACCGGAACTGAAACCGGGGAGCTGTTTTTT.

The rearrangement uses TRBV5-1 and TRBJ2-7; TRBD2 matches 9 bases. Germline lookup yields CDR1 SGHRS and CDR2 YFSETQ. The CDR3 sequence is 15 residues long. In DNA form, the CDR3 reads TGCGCGAGCGCCCTACCCGGGACTAGCATGTGGGAGCAGTACTTC. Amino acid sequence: CASALPGTSMWEQYF.

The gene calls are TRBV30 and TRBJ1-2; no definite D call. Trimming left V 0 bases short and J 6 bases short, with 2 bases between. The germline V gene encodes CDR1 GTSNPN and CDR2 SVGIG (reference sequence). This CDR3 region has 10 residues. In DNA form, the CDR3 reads TGTGCCTGGAGTGTGGATGGCTACACCTTC. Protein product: CAWSVDGYTF. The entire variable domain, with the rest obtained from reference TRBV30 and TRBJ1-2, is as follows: SQTIHQWPATLVQPVGSPLSLECTVEGTSNPNLYWYRQAAGRGLQLLFYSVGIGQISSEVPQNLSASRPQDRQFILSSKKLLLSDSGFYLCAWSVDGYTFGSGTRLTVV.

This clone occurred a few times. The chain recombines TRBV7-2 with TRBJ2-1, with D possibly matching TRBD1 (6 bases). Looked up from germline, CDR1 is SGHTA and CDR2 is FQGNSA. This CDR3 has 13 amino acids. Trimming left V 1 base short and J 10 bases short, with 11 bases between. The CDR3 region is CASSLVGAEEQFF. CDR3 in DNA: TGTGCCAGCAGCTTAGTGGGGGCGGAGGAGCAGTTCTTC.

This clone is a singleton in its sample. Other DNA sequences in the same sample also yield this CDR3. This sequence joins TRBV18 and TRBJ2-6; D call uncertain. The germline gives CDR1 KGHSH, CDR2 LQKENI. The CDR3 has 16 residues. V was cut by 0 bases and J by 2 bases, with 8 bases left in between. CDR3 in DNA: TGTGCCAGCTCACCACCGACGCTCCCTGGGGCCAACGTCCTGACTTTC. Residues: CASSPPTLPGANVLTF.

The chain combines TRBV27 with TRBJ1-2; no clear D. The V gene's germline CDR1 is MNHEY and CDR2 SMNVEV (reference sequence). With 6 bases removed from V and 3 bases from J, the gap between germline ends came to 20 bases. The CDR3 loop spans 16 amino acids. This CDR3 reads CASSPMGGGDYYGYTF. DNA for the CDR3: TGTGCCAGCAGCCCCATGGGTGGTGGAGACTACTATGGCTACACCTTC.

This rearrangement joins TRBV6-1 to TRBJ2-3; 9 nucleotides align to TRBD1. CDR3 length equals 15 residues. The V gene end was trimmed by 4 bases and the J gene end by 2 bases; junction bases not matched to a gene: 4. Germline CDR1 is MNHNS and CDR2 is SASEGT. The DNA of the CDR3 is TGTGCCAGCAGTGCCGGGACAGGGTACACAGATACGCAGTATTTT. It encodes CASSAGTGYTDTQYF.

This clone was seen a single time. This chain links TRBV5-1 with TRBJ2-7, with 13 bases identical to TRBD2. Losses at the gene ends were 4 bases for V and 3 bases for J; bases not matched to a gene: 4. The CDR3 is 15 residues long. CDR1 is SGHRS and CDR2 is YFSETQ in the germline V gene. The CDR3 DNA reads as TGCGCCAGCAGCGCCTGGACTAGCGGGAGCTACGAGCAGTACTTC. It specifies CASSAWTSGSYEQYF.

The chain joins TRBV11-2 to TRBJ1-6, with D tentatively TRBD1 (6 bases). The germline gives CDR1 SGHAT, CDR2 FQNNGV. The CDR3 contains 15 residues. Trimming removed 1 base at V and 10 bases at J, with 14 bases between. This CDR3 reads CASSLVAGARSPLHF. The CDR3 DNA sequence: TGTGCCAGCAGCTTAGTTGCGGGGGCTCGGTCACCCCTCCACTTT.

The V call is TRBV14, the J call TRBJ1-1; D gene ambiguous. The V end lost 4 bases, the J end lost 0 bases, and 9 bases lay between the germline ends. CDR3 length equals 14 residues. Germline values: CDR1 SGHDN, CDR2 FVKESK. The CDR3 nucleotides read TGTGCCAGCAGCCGGATCTATATGAACACTGAAGCTTTCTTT. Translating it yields CASSRIYMNTEAFF.

CDR3 nucleotides: TGTGCCAGCAGCCAAGTATGGGACGGCTACAATCAGCCCCAGCATTTT. It is translated as CASSQVWDGYNQPQHF. This chain uses TRBV4-2 with TRBJ1-5; the D gene is possibly TRBD1 (5 bases). CDR1 and CDR2 from the germline V gene are LGHNA and YNFKEQ. V was shortened by 1 base and J by 3 bases, with 13 bases between the two germline ends. CDR3 size: 16 residues.

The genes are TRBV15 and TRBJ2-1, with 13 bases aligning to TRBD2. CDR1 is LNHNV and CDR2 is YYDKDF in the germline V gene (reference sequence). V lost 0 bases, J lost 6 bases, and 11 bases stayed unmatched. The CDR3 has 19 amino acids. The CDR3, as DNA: TGTGCCACCAGCAGAGATCTCGCGTGGGGACTAGCGGGAATCAATGAGCAGTTCTTC. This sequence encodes CATSRDLAWGLAGINEQFF.

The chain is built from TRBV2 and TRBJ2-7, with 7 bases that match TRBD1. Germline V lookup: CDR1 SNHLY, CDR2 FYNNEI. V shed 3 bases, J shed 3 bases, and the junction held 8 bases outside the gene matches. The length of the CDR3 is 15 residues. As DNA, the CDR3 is TGTGCCAGCAGTGACGTTCAGGGGGATTTCTACGAGCAGTACTTC. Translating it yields CASSDVQGDFYEQYF.

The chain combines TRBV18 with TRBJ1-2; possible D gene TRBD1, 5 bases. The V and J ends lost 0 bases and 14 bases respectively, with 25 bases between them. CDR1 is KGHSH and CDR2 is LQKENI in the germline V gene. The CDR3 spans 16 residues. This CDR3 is CASSPPPGIPGVSGTF. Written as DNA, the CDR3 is TGTGCCAGCTCACCACCTCCGGGCATTCCGGGGGTATCGGGTACCTTC.

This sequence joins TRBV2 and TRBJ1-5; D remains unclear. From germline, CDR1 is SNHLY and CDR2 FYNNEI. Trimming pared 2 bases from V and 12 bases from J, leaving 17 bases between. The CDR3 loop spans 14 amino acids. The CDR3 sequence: CASSEWIFRPFQHF. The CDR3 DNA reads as TGTGCCAGCAGTGAATGGATTTTCCGTCCATTCCAGCATTTT.

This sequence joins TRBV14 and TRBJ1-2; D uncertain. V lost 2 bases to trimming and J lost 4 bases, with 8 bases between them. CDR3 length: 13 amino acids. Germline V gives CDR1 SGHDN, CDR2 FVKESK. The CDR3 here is CASSQPQSYGYTF. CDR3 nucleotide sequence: TGTGCCAGCAGCCAACCCCAGTCCTATGGCTACACCTTC.

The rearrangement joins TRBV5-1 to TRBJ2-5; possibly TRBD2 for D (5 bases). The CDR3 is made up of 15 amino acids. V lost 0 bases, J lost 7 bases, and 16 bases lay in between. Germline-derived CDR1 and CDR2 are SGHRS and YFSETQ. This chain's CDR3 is CASSLVGHSRGTQYF. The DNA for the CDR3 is TGCGCCAGCAGCTTGGTCGGCCATTCCCGGGGGACCCAGTACTTC.

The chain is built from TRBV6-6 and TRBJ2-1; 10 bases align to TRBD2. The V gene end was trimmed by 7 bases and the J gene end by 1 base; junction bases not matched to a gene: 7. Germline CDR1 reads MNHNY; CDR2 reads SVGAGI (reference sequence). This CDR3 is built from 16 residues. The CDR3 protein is CASTEGSGRSYNEQFF. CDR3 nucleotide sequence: TGTGCCAGCACCGAGGGTAGCGGGAGGTCCTACAATGAGCAGTTCTTC.

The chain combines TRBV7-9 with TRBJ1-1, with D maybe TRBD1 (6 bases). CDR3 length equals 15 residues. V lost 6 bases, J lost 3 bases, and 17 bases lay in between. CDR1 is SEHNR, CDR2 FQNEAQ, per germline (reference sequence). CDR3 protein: CASRGPGDQDTEAFF. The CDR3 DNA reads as TGTGCCAGCAGGGGCCCAGGGGATCAGGACACTGAAGCTTTCTTT.

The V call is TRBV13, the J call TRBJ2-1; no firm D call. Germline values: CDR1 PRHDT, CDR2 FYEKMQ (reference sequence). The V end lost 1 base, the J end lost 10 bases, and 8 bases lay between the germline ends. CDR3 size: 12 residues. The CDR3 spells CASSLEAEEQFF. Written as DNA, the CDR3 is TGTGCCAGCAGCTTAGAGGCAGAGGAGCAGTTCTTC.

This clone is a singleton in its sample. The DNA for the CDR3 is TGTGCCAGCAGCCAGAGACAGGGATCAGAGACCCAGTACTTC. It yields the protein CASSQRQGSETQYF. This sequence joins TRBV5-4 and TRBJ2-5, with TRBD1 matching over 7 bases. The CDR3 runs 14 residues. J was trimmed by 4 bases and V by 4 bases; bases with no gene match: 7. Germline V gene lookup returns CDR1 SGHNT and CDR2 YYREEE (reference sequence).

The CDR3 sequence is CASSPLSVLSSYNEQFF. DNA of the CDR3: TGCGCCAGCAGCCCTTTGAGCGTTCTCAGCTCCTACAATGAGCAGTTCTTC. The V and J genes are TRBV4-1 and TRBJ2-1; D uncertain. Germline values: CDR1 MGHRA, CDR2 YSYEKL. The CDR3 extends over 17 amino acids. Trimming stripped 4 bases from V and 0 bases from J, with 16 bases between.

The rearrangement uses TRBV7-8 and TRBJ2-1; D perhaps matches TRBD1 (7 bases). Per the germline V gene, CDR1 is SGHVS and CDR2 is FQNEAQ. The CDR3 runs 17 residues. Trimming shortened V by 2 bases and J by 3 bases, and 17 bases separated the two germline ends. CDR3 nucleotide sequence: TGTGCCAGCAGCTTAAACGGGCCGCAGGGGGGCTACAATGAGCAGTTCTTC. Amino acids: CASSLNGPQGGYNEQFF.

DNA for the CDR3: TGTGCCAGCAGCCCCCCAGCGGTCTCCTACGAGCAGTACTTC. It specifies CASSPPAVSYEQYF. The V and J genes are TRBV7-2 and TRBJ2-7, with D possibly being TRBD2 (5 bases). The CDR3 sequence is 14 residues long. Trimming cost V 5 bases and J 0 bases, with 11 bases left between them. Germline V gene lookup returns CDR1 SGHTA and CDR2 FQGNSA.

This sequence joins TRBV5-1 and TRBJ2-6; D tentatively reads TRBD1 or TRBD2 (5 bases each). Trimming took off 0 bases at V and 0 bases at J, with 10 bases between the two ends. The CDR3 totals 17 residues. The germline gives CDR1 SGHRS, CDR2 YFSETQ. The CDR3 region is CASSLGDESSGANVLTF. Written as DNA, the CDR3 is TGCGCCAGCAGCTTGGGGGACGAGAGCTCTGGGGCCAACGTCCTGACTTTC.

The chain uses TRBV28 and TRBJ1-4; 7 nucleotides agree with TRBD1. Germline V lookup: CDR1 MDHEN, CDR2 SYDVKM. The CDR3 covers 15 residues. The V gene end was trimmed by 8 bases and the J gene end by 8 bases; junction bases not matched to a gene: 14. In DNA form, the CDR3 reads TGTGCCAGCGGCCGAATGACAGGGCGGGGGGAAAAACTGTTTTTT. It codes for CASGRMTGRGEKLFF.

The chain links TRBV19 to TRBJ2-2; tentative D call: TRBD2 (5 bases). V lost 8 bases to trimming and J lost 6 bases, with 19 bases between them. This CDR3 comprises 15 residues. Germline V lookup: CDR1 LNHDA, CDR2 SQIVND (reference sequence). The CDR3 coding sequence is TGTGCCAGTCGCCAAGGAGGCGCCCGGGCCGGGGAGCTGTTTTTT. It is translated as CASRQGGARAGELFF.

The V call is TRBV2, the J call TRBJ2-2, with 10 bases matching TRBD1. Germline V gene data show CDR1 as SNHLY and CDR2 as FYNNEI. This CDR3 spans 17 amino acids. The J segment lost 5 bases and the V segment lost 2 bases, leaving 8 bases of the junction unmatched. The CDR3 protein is CASSETPGQGRTGELFF. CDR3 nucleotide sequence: TGTGCCAGCAGTGAAACCCCGGGACAGGGGCGGACCGGGGAGCTGTTTTTT.